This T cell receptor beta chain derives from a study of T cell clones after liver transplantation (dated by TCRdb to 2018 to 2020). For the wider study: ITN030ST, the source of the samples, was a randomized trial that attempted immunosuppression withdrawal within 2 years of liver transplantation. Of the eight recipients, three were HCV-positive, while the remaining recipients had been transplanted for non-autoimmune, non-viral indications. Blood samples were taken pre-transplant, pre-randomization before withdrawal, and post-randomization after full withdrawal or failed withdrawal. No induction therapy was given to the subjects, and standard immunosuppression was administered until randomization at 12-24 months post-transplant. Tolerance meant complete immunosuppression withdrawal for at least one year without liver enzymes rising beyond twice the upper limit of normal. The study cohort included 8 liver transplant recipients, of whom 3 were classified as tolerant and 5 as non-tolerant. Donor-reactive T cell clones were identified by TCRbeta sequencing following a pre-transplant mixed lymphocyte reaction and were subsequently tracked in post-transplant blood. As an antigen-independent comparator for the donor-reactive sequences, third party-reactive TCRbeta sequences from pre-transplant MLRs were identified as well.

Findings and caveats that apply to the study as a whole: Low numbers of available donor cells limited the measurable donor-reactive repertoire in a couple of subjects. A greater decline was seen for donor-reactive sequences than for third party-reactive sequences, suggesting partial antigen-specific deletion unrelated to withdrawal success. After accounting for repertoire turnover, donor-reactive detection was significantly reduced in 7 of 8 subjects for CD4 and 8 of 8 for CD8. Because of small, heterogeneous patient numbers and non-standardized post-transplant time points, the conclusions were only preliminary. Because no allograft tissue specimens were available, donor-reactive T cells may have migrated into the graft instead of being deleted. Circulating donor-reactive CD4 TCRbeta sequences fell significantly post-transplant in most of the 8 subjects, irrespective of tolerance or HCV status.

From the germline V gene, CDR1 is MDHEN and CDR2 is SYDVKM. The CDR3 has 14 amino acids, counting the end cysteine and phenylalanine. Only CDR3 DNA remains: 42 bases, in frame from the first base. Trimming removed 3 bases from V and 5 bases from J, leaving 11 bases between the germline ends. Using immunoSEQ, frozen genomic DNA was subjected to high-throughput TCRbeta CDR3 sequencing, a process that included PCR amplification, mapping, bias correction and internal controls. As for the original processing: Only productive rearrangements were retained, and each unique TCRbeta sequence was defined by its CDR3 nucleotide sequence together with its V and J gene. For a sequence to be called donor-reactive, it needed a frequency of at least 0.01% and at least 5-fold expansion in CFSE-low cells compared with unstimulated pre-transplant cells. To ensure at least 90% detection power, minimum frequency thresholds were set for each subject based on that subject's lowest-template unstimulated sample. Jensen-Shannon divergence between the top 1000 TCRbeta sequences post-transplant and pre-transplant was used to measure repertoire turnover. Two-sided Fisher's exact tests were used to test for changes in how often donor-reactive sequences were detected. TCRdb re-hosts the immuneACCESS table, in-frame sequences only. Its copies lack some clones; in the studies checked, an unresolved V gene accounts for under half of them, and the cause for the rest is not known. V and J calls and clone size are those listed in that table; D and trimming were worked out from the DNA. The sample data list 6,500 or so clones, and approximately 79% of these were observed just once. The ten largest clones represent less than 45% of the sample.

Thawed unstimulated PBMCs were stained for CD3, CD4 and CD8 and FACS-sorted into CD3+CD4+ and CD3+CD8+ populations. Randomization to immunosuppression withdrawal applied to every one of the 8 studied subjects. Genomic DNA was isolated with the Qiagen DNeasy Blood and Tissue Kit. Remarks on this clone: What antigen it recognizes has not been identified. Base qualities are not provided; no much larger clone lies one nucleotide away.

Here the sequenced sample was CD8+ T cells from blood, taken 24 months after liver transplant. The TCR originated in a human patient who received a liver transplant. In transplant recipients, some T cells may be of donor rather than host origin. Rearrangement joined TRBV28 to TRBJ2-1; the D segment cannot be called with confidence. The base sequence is TGTGCCAGCAGTTTTAGATCAACGGACAATGAGCAGTTCTTC. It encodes CASSFRSTDNEQFF.